This TCR beta chain was identified during a study of T cell changes during pregnancy in multiple sclerosis. Measured with immunoSEQ multiplex PCR; TCRdb has only the in-frame clones, and not every one. The sample shows tens of thousands of clones, about 95% of them seen only once. The CDR3 extends over 14 amino acids. The ends were cut back, 2 bases at V and 9 bases at J, with 17 bases in the middle. Germline assignment: CDR1 SGHTA and CDR2 FQGNSA. Here the sequenced sample was CD4+ T cells from peripheral blood mononuclear cells, taken in the second trimester of pregnancy. V usage is TRBV7-2 and J usage is TRBJ2-7, with D possibly being TRBD2 (7 bases). This TCR derives from a female donor with multiple sclerosis, enrolled in a pregnancy study. As DNA, the CDR3 is TGTGCCAGCAGCTTAAGTCCCGGGGGGCGGGGGCAGTACTTC. This sequence encodes CASSLSPGGRGQYF.